These 2 T cell receptor beta chains were all obtained from the same sample, sequenced in a study of tumor-infiltrating lymphocytes in primary liver carcinoma. The blood RNA (from unsorted whole blood) was obtained, and germline DNA was also extracted. TCR beta cDNA came from about 450 ng total RNA, primed with a constant-region primer. ARM-PCR was slightly modified, and three nested multiplex PCR rounds with it gave rise to the TCR beta libraries. A C-beta reverse primer was combined with TRBV1-TRBV30 forward primers in the first two PCR rounds, and each round had roughly 11 cycles. TCRdb reprocessed the multiplex PCR reads via MiXCR and lists one record per CDR3 protein. The profile shows 300,000 to 400,000 distinct CDR3 sequences, almost 65% of them singletons. The sample taken for sequencing was peripheral blood. Every receptor here comes from a man aged 35-49 years with primary liver carcinoma and hepatitis B virus infection.

The rearrangement links TRBV5-5 to TRBJ2-3; D is ambiguous. This CDR3 has 12 residues. The V end was cut by 3 bases, the J end by 7 bases, with 9 bases between. Germline values: CDR1 SGHKS, CDR2 YYEKEE (reference sequence). The CDR3 region is CASSSSTYTQYF. Written as DNA, the CDR3 is TGTGCCAGCAGCTCCAGTACCTATACGCAGTATTTT.

This clonotype occurred once. The germline gene is not matched at one end of the junction; a read error may be the cause. The CDR3 protein is CASSLDHVLSEALF. The CDR3 coding sequence is TGTGCCAGCAGCTTAGACCATGTACTTAGTGAAGCTCTCTTT. J is TRBJ1-1 and V is TRBV11-2; D unresolved. The CDR3 runs to 14 residues. The germline V gene has CDR1 SGHAT and CDR2 FQNNGV. Complete variable domain (other parts from reference TRBV11-2 and TRBJ1-1): EAGVAQSPRYKIIEKRQSVAFWCNPISGHATLYWYQQILGQGPKLLIQFQNNGVVDDSQLPKDRFSAERLKGVDSTLKIQPAKLEDSAVYLCASSLDHVLSEALFGQGTRLTVV.